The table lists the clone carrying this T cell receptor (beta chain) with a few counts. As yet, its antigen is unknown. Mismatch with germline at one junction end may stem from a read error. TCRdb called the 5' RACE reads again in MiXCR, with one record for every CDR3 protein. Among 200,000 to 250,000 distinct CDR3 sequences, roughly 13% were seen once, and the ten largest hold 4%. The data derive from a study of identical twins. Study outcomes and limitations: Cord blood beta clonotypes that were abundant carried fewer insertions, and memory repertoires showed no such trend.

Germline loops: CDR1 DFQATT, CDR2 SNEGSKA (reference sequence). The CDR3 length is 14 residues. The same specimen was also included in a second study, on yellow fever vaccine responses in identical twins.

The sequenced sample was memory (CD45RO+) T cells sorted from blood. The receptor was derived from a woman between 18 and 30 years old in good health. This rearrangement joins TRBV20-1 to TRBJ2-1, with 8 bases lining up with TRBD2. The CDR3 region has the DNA TGCAGTGCGAGAGCGGGGGACATCTACAATGAGCAGTTCTTC. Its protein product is CSARAGDIYNEQFF.